One and the same sample provided the 19 T cell receptor beta chains below, sequenced in a study of beta chain features in type 1 diabetes. The authors reverse transcribed all of the isolated RNA, so sequencing captured expressed TCRB transcripts. This table comes from immunoSEQ multiplex PCR, and its TCRdb copy is limited to in-frame clones, with some not included. This table has over 120,000 clones, 9.2% appearing once. Sequenced sample: central memory CD4+ T cells from blood. The receptors stem from a man between 18 and 29 years old in good health.

This chain connects TRBV30 to TRBJ1-2; D perhaps matches TRBD1 (5 bases). Germline V lookup: CDR1 GTSNPN, CDR2 SVGIG (reference sequence). The CDR3 extends over 11 amino acids. Trimming shortened V by 2 bases and J by 7 bases, and 8 bases separated the two germline ends. Here the CDR3 reads CAWSLGVGYTF. The CDR3 bases are TGTGCCTGGAGTTTAGGGGTTGGCTACACCTTC.

This clone was counted only a few times. The chain carries TRBV19 and TRBJ1-1; possibly TRBD1 for D (6 bases). CDR1 is LNHDA, CDR2 SQIVND, per germline (reference sequence). CDR3 length: 12 residues. V lost 7 bases to trimming and J lost 1 base, with 7 bases between them. This CDR3 reads CASTRGNTEAFF. The CDR3 coding sequence is TGTGCCAGTACCAGGGGGAACACTGAAGCTTTCTTT.

This clone was seen a few times. Other nucleotide sequences in the sample specify the same CDR3. The chain links TRBV7-2 to TRBJ2-3; TRBD2 agrees at 10 bases. Germline trimming cut 1 base from V and 0 bases from J; bases unmatched to any gene: 7. The CDR3 extends over 18 amino acids. The germline gives CDR1 SGHTA, CDR2 FQGNSA. The CDR3 DNA is TGTGCCAGCAGCTTAGAGGCTAGCGGGGGAGCTAGCACAGATACGCAGTATTTT. This translates into CASSLEASGGASTDTQYF.

Concerning this clone: At one of its ends the junction is not consistent with the germline gene, which may arise from a read error. V usage is TRBV7-8 and J usage is TRBJ2-5, with 11 bases fitting TRBD2. The CDR3 sequence is 16 residues long. The germline gives CDR1 SGHVS, CDR2 FQNEAQ. The CDR3 spells CASSLNSGGEGEIQYF. CDR3 DNA sequence: TGTGCCAGCAGCTTAAATAGCGGGGGGGAAGGAGAGATCCAGTACTTC.

This clone was counted between two and nine times. The chain combines TRBV11-2 with TRBJ2-7, with D tentatively TRBD1 (5 bases). Deletions cut 8 bases from V and 2 bases from J, with 19 bases between. The germline V gene encodes CDR1 SGHAT and CDR2 FQNNGV. This CDR3 region has 15 residues. The DNA for the CDR3 is TGTGCCAGCCGAGTGAATACAGGCGGAACCTACGAGCAGTACTTC. Its protein is CASRVNTGGTYEQYF.

This chain connects TRBV5-4 to TRBJ2-7; 9 nucleotides line up with TRBD2. The germline V gene encodes CDR1 SGHNT and CDR2 YYREEE (reference sequence). Trimming removed 0 bases from V and 2 bases from J; junction bases left unmatched: 3. The CDR3 has 15 amino acids. DNA for the CDR3: TGTGCCAGCAGCTTGGGGCTAGCGGGAACCTACGAGCAGTACTTC. Its translation is CASSLGLAGTYEQYF.

The chain has TRBV4-2 and TRBJ1-2; no definite D call. The V end lost 1 base, the J end lost 2 bases, and 8 bases lay between the germline ends. Per the germline V gene, CDR1 is LGHNA and CDR2 is YNFKEQ. The CDR3 totals 14 residues. CDR3 in amino acids: CASSQGGVNYGYTF. The DNA of the CDR3 is TGTGCCAGCAGCCAAGGAGGAGTCAACTATGGCTACACCTTC.

The chain employs TRBV6-1 and TRBJ2-1; 12 bases are shared with TRBD2. The V and J ends lost 6 bases and 9 bases, in that order; junction bases with no gene match: 9. Looked up from germline, CDR1 is MNHNS and CDR2 is SASEGT. The CDR3 length is 15 residues. The CDR3 coding sequence is TGTGCCAGCAGGACCGGGACTAGCGGGTTCAGTGAGCAGTTCTTC. Encoded protein: CASRTGTSGFSEQFF.

The sample holds a few counts of this clone. The chain uses TRBV16 and TRBJ2-7; a weak D match, TRBD1 (7 bases). CDR1 and CDR2 from the germline V gene are KGHSY and FQNENV. This CDR3 has 15 amino acids. With 0 bases removed from V and 5 bases from J, the gap between germline ends came to 14 bases. In DNA, the CDR3 is TGTGCCAGCAGCCAATCGACAGGGAGGATCGACGAGCAGTACTTC. Its protein product is CASSQSTGRIDEQYF.

The sample holds a few counts of this clone. V usage is TRBV5-1 and J usage is TRBJ2-1; TRBD2 matches 15 bases. The CDR3 loop spans 19 amino acids. CDR1 and CDR2 from the germline V gene are SGHRS and YFSETQ. V lost 4 bases to trimming and J lost 0 bases; unmatched junction nucleotides: 8. Here the CDR3 reads CASSLGLAGGTPSYNEQFF. The CDR3 bases are TGCGCCAGCAGCCTGGGACTAGCGGGGGGTACACCCTCCTACAATGAGCAGTTCTTC.

A few counts support this clone. The chain is built from TRBV28 and TRBJ2-2; D not resolved. Germline CDR1 MDHEN, CDR2 SYDVKM. Trimming left V 5 bases short and J 5 bases short, with 21 bases between. The CDR3 has 17 amino acids. CDR3 in amino acids: CASSPHGGLVVTGELFF. The CDR3 DNA reads TGTGCCAGCAGTCCACACGGCGGTCTCGTTGTTACCGGGGAGCTGTTTTTT.

This chain joins TRBV11-3 and TRBJ2-7; 9 bases fit TRBD1. Germline assignment: CDR1 SGHNT and CDR2 YENEEA. V was clipped by 4 bases and J by 7 bases; unmatched bases: 8. CDR3 length: 14 residues. CDR3 DNA sequence: TGTGCCAGCAGCTCGGGACAGGGAACGAGAGAGCAGTACTTC. Translation: CASSSGQGTREQYF.

V gene TRBV4-3 combines with J gene TRBJ2-2; the D gene is possibly TRBD1 (5 bases). Trimming removed 0 bases from V and 6 bases from J, with 14 bases in between. Germline values: CDR1 LGHNA, CDR2 YSLEER. The CDR3 has 16 amino acids. The CDR3 region is CASSQDSVRAPGELFF. CDR3 DNA sequence: TGCGCCAGCAGCCAAGATTCGGTCAGGGCCCCCGGGGAGCTGTTTTTT.

This chain links TRBV25-1 with TRBJ2-7; possible D gene TRBD2, 6 bases. CDR1 and CDR2 (germline): MGHDK, SYGVNS. V gave up 1 base and J gave up 6 bases, with 10 bases separating them. There are 13 residues in the CDR3. The chain's CDR3 is CASSEFWGGEQYF. The CDR3, as DNA: TGTGCCAGCAGTGAATTCTGGGGAGGCGAGCAGTACTTC.

The V call is TRBV7-9, the J call TRBJ2-7; TRBD1 matches at 10 bases. The CDR3 is made up of 15 amino acids. The junction had 8 bases not matched to a gene; V was cut back by 4 bases and J by 5 bases. Per germline, CDR1 SEHNR and CDR2 FQNEAQ (reference sequence). The CDR3 spells CASSSPGTGVDEQYF. CDR3 DNA sequence: TGTGCCAGCAGCTCTCCCGGGACAGGGGTCGACGAGCAGTACTTC.

This sequence joins TRBV28 and TRBJ2-2; 8 nucleotides line up with TRBD1. Trimming took 5 bases from V and 5 from J; bases not matched to a gene: 7. The CDR3 consists of 15 residues. Germline CDR1 is MDHEN and CDR2 is SYDVKM. Here the CDR3 DNA reads TGTGCCAGCAGTAGGGCAGGGGGCGCGACCGGGGAGCTGTTTTTT. Its translation is CASSRAGGATGELFF.

The gene calls are TRBV11-1 and TRBJ2-1; 7 nucleotides match TRBD1. From germline, CDR1 is SGHAT and CDR2 FQDESV (reference sequence). The CDR3 is 15 amino acids. With V trimmed by 1 base and J by 3 bases, 3 bases remained unmatched. This chain's CDR3 is CASSLGQGNYNEQFF. The CDR3 DNA sequence: TGTGCCAGCAGCTTAGGACAGGGCAACTACAATGAGCAGTTCTTC.

In this sample, this clone turned up a few times. The chain carries TRBV18 and TRBJ1-2; tentative D call: TRBD1 (6 bases). CDR1 and CDR2 from the germline V gene are KGHSH and LQKENI. The CDR3 sequence is 14 residues long. V gave up 4 bases and J gave up 6 bases, with 15 bases separating them. CDR3 nucleotide sequence: TGTGCCAGCTCACGACCACAGGGTAGGGATGGCTACACCTTC. This gives the protein CASSRPQGRDGYTF.

The chain links TRBV29-1 to TRBJ1-5, with D unresolved. Trimming shortened V by 7 bases and J by 2 bases, and 12 bases separated the two germline ends. This CDR3 contains 13 residues. CDR1 and CDR2 (germline): SQVTM, ANQGSEA. CDR3 coding DNA: TGCAGCGCCTCCGGGGTGGGCAATCAGCCCCAGCATTTT. This sequence encodes CSASGVGNQPQHF.